Below are 25 T cell receptor beta chains sequenced from a single sample in a study of T cell changes during pregnancy in multiple sclerosis. The table came from immunoSEQ multiplex PCR; TCRdb's copy has only in-frame clones and leaves some out. The sample consists of just under 70,000 clones, about 89% of them appearing once. Here the sequenced sample was peripheral blood, taken in the second trimester of pregnancy. Every receptor here comes from a female donor with multiple sclerosis, enrolled in a pregnancy study.

The chain couples TRBV5-1 to TRBJ1-1; TRBD1 agrees at 7 bases. J gave up 4 bases and V 4 bases, and 10 bases lay outside the gene matches. The germline V gene has CDR1 SGHRS and CDR2 YFSETQ. The CDR3 covers 15 residues. The CDR3 DNA is TGCGCCAGCAGCCCGACAGGGAAGGCTGCCACTGAAGCTTTCTTT. Translation: CASSPTGKAATEAFF.

This clone was counted once. The chain links TRBV7-8 to TRBJ1-2; D might be TRBD1 (5 bases). This CDR3 has 12 residues. Trimming removed 2 bases at V and 8 bases at J, with 9 bases between. Germline CDR1 SGHVS, CDR2 FQNEAQ. CDR3 amino acids: CASSLTGGGYTF. The CDR3, as DNA: TGTGCCAGCAGCTTAACGGGGGGGGGCTACACCTTC.

The chain uses TRBV14 and TRBJ2-7, with a weak D call TRBD1 (6 bases). Trimming stripped 0 bases from V and 2 bases from J, with 11 bases between. CDR3 length: 15 residues. Germline-derived CDR1 and CDR2 are SGHDN and FVKESK. CDR3 DNA sequence: TGTGCCAGCAGCCAAGATACCAGGGGACCCTACGAGCAGTACTTC. This codes for CASSQDTRGPYEQYF.

This chain uses TRBV27 with TRBJ1-1; a possible D gene is TRBD1 (5 bases). V was pared by 0 bases and J by 4 bases, with 9 bases between. Germline V gene lookup returns CDR1 MNHEY and CDR2 SMNVEV (reference sequence). CDR3 size: 14 residues. The CDR3 loop is CASSLSGGATEAFF. The CDR3 DNA reads as TGTGCCAGCAGTTTATCGGGGGGTGCCACTGAAGCTTTCTTT.

V usage is TRBV7-3 and J usage is TRBJ2-1; 7 bases fit TRBD2. The CDR3 spans 15 residues. Germline lookup yields CDR1 SGHTA and CDR2 FQGTGA. J gave up 1 base and V 5 bases, and 5 bases lay outside the gene matches. CDR3 coding DNA: TGTGCCAGCAGCCCCTCGGGAGGTTCCTACAATGAGCAGTTCTTC. Protein: CASSPSGGSYNEQFF.

This clone was detected only a few times. As DNA, the CDR3 is TGTGCCAGCAGTGGGGCCCCGGGACAGGGGTCAAATGAGCAGTTCTTC. It codes for CASSGAPGQGSNEQFF. This chain links TRBV6-4 with TRBJ2-1; 10 bases are shared with TRBD1. The CDR3 spans 16 residues. CDR1 and CDR2 (germline): MRHNA, SNTAGT. V trimming: 4 bases; J trimming: 7 bases; junction bases outside the gene matches: 10.

The chain is built from TRBV4-1 and TRBJ2-1; 9 bases map to TRBD2. The junction had 10 bases not matched to a gene; V was cut back by 6 bases and J by 7 bases. This CDR3 has 15 residues. Germline CDR1 is MGHRA and CDR2 is YSYEKL. Written as DNA, the CDR3 is TGCGCCAGCAGTTACGCCGGGACTAGCCCTAATGAGCAGTTCTTC. As protein: CASSYAGTSPNEQFF.

This chain joins TRBV2 and TRBJ1-6; 8 bases fit TRBD1. J lost 8 bases, V lost 5 bases, and 5 bases had no gene match. CDR1 SNHLY and CDR2 FYNNEI come from the germline V gene. The CDR3 loop spans 14 amino acids. The CDR3 DNA reads TGTGCCAGCAGTTATCAGGGGGCTGATTCACCCCTCCACTTT. Translation: CASSYQGADSPLHF.

CDR3 amino acids: CASSSGTHTDTQYF. The CDR3, as DNA: TGTGCCAGCAGCTCCGGGACTCACACAGATACGCAGTATTTT. V and J are TRBV7-9 and TRBJ2-3; maybe TRBD2 (6 bases). V lost 4 bases and J 2 bases, leaving 10 bases between the germline ends. CDR3 size: 14 residues. Germline V gene data show CDR1 as SEHNR and CDR2 as FQNEAQ (reference sequence).

This sequence joins TRBV5-1 and TRBJ1-1; maybe TRBD1 (5 bases). The CDR3 loop spans 14 amino acids. Trimming removed 1 base from V and 1 base from J, with 8 bases in between. CDR1 is SGHRS and CDR2 is YFSETQ in the germline V gene. The CDR3 DNA sequence: TGCGCCAGCAGCTTGCAGGGTCAGAACACTGAAGCTTTCTTT. The encoded protein is CASSLQGQNTEAFF.

The chain joins TRBV9 to TRBJ1-6; D ambiguous. The CDR3 is 16 residues long. The V and J ends lost 0 bases and 7 bases respectively, with 14 bases between them. Germline CDR1 is SGDLS and CDR2 is YYNGEE. CDR3 amino acids: CASSVGWWAENSPLHF. The DNA for the CDR3 is TGTGCCAGCAGCGTAGGGTGGTGGGCAGAGAATTCACCCCTCCACTTT.

The chain joins TRBV11-3 to TRBJ2-3, with 8 bases matching TRBD1. The CDR3 runs 16 residues. With 3 bases clipped from V and 5 bases from J, the junction kept 10 bases outside the gene matches. Germline-derived CDR1 and CDR2 are SGHNT and YENEEA. The CDR3 DNA reads as TGTGCCAGCAGCTTGCGGGCAGGGGGCTATGGAGATACGCAGTATTTT. This translates into CASSLRAGGYGDTQYF. The variable domain in full, completed from reference TRBV11-3 and TRBJ2-3, reads EAGVVQSPRYKIIEKKQPVAFWCNPISGHNTLYWYLQNLGQGPELLIRYENEEAVDDSQLPKDRFSAERLKGVDSTLKIQPAELGDSAVYLCASSLRAGGYGDTQYFGPGTRLTVL.

V usage is TRBV19 and J usage is TRBJ2-5, with 10 positions matching TRBD1. In germline, CDR1 is LNHDA, CDR2 SQIVND (reference sequence). V shed 11 bases, J shed 7 bases, and the junction held 13 bases outside the gene matches. The CDR3 is 14 amino acids. CDR3 protein: CASRMTGGFMTQYF. The CDR3 region has the DNA TGTGCCTCGCGGATGACAGGGGGCTTCATGACCCAGTACTTC.

This clone occurred once. This chain links TRBV5-5 with TRBJ2-3; D possibly corresponds to TRBD2 (6 bases). The ends were cut back, 5 bases at V and 5 bases at J, with 15 bases in the middle. The length of the CDR3 is 14 residues. Germline CDR1 is SGHKS and CDR2 is YYEKEE (reference sequence). In DNA form, the CDR3 reads TGTGCCAGCAGACGGGACCTGGGACTAGATACGCAGTATTTT. The encoded protein is CASRRDLGLDTQYF.

The V call is TRBV7-2, the J call TRBJ2-1; 11 bases map to TRBD2. The junction had 4 bases not matched to a gene; V was cut back by 1 base and J by 8 bases. Per germline, CDR1 SGHTA and CDR2 FQGNSA. The CDR3 runs to 15 residues. CDR3 region: CASSLVTSGDHEQFF. CDR3 DNA sequence: TGTGCCAGCAGCTTAGTGACTAGCGGGGACCATGAGCAGTTCTTC.

This chain connects TRBV7-2 to TRBJ1-3, with 8 bases fitting TRBD1. The J segment lost 4 bases and the V segment lost 1 base, leaving 6 bases of the junction unmatched. The CDR3 consists of 16 residues. Germline values: CDR1 SGHTA, CDR2 FQGNSA. The CDR3 DNA reads TGTGCCAGCAGCTTAGAACGGACAGGGTCAGGAAACACCATATATTTT. Its translation: CASSLERTGSGNTIYF.

A few counts support this clone. The rearrangement joins TRBV5-1 to TRBJ1-1, with TRBD1 identical over 7 bases. The CDR3 consists of 16 residues. V was pared by 3 bases and J by 1 base, with 9 bases of the junction left unmatched. Germline V gene lookup returns CDR1 SGHRS and CDR2 YFSETQ. The CDR3 spells CASSSHRGHENTEAFF. CDR3 nucleotide sequence: TGCGCCAGCAGCTCCCATAGGGGGCATGAGAACACTGAAGCTTTCTTT.

The chain links TRBV5-5 to TRBJ2-7; D is possibly TRBD2 (7 bases). V was pared by 7 bases and J by 1 base, with 21 bases between. Germline-derived CDR1 and CDR2 are SGHKS and YYEKEE (reference sequence). The CDR3 is 16 residues long. CDR3 nucleotides: TGTGCCAGCGGAAAATGGCTAGGGGGGGGATCCTACGAGCAGTACTTC. Translated, it gives CASGKWLGGGSYEQYF.

This clone was seen once. CDR3 in DNA: TGTGCCAGCAGTCCCGCCGGGACTAGCGGGGGGGGCAATGAGCAGTTCTTC. It specifies CASSPAGTSGGGNEQFF. The chain links TRBV7-9 to TRBJ2-1, with 16 positions matching TRBD2. J was trimmed by 6 bases and V by 6 bases; bases with no gene match: 8. This CDR3 has 17 amino acids. The germline CDR1 and CDR2 sequences are SEHNR and FQNEAQ (reference sequence).

The chain combines TRBV7-3 with TRBJ2-3; 9 bases match TRBD2. The V segment lost 1 base and the J segment 6 bases; nucleotides outside the gene matches: 11. Germline V gene sequence: CDR1 SGHTA, CDR2 FQGTGA. The CDR3 totals 17 residues. CDR3 sequence reads: CASSLRGGGATTDTQYF. The CDR3 nucleotides read TGTGCCAGCAGCTTAAGGGGCGGGGGGGCCACCACCGATACGCAGTATTTT.

This chain uses TRBV9 with TRBJ2-5, with TRBD2 as a possible D gene (5 bases). Trimming removed 0 bases at V and 5 bases at J, with 14 bases between. This CDR3 is built from 15 residues. From germline, CDR1 is SGDLS and CDR2 YYNGEE. For the CDR3, the DNA is TGTGCCAGCAGCGTAGGTGGCGGGTCTAGGGAGACCCAGTACTTC. Protein product: CASSVGGGSRETQYF.

The J gene is TRBJ2-2, the V gene TRBV4-3, with 7 bases identical to TRBD1. This CDR3 has 16 residues. The V gene's germline CDR1 is LGHNA and CDR2 YSLEER. Unmatched junction bases numbered 6, after V lost 2 bases and J lost 3 bases. CDR3 sequence (DNA): TGCGCCAGCAGCCAACCGACAGGGTCCGACACCGGGGAGCTGTTTTTT. This encodes CASSQPTGSDTGELFF.

This clone has more than one count but fewer than ten. V and J are TRBV7-2 and TRBJ2-2; 12 bases line up with TRBD2. Trimming at V came to 5 bases and at J to 6 bases, leaving 4 bases not matched to a gene. The V gene's germline CDR1 is SGHTA and CDR2 FQGNSA. The CDR3 covers 15 residues. CDR3 bases: TGTGCCAGCAGCACACTAGCGGGGGGTTCCGGGGAGCTGTTTTTT. Amino acid sequence: CASSTLAGGSGELFF.

In its sample, this clone was seen once. The chain couples TRBV4-2 to TRBJ1-3; 8 bases are a match to TRBD1. Germline V gene lookup returns CDR1 LGHNA and CDR2 YNFKEQ. The CDR3 is 17 residues long. V was clipped by 3 bases and J by 0 bases; unmatched bases: 7. This CDR3 reads CASSHAGTGLSGNTIYF. The CDR3 region has the DNA TGTGCCAGCAGCCACGCCGGGACAGGACTCTCTGGAAACACCATATATTTT.

The chain employs TRBV2 and TRBJ1-2; 7 nucleotides align to TRBD1. Trimming at V came to 7 bases and at J to 0 bases, leaving 5 bases not matched to a gene. In germline, CDR1 is SNHLY, CDR2 FYNNEI. The CDR3 is 14 amino acids. The CDR3 reads CASKTGRSNYGYTF. CDR3 bases: TGTGCCAGCAAGACAGGGCGATCTAACTATGGCTACACCTTC.